Presented here are 27 T cell receptor beta chains from one specimen sequenced in a study of HIV-infected patients and healthy controls (dated by TCRdb to 2013 to 2016). Library prep was done by 5' RACE. The reads were generated on an Illumina MiSeq. The raw public data were reprocessed by TCRdb itself: fastp quality trimming at Q25, MiXCR clonotype calling, in-frame beta chains only. For every CDR3 protein sequence, its rows merge into one entry that carries the most common genes and DNA. The sample table shows about 70,000 distinct CDR3 sequences, and approximately 16% are seen once. The ten most abundant clones make up approximately 5% of the sample. The sequenced sample consisted of CD4+ T cells from blood. The receptors come from a human donor in good health.

This chain uses TRBV15 with TRBJ2-3, with D possibly being TRBD2 (7 bases). V dropped 1 base and J dropped 3 bases, with 11 bases sitting between them. Per the germline V gene, CDR1 is LNHNV and CDR2 is YYDKDF (reference sequence). The CDR3 totals 15 residues. The CDR3 sequence: CATSRGRGQTDTQYF. CDR3 sequence (DNA): TGTGCCACCAGCAGAGGGCGGGGGCAAACAGATACGCAGTATTTT.

This clonotype was found a few times. The CDR3 coding sequence is TGTGCCAGCAGCTTATATCCCGGACCCAGCAGACTTTCCACAGATACGCAGTATTTT. This codes for CASSLYPGPSRLSTDTQYF. The V gene is TRBV7-8, the J gene TRBJ2-3; D is undetermined. Germline values: CDR1 SGHVS, CDR2 FQNEAQ. The CDR3 covers 19 residues. V dropped 2 bases and J dropped 2 bases, with 23 bases sitting between them.

This clonotype was observed a few times. J is TRBJ2-3 and V is TRBV4-1; the D gene is possibly TRBD2 (6 bases). Germline-derived CDR1 and CDR2 are MGHRA and YSYEKL. The V and J ends lost 4 bases and 0 bases respectively, with 17 bases between them. CDR3 length equals 17 residues. The CDR3 reads CASSPRREPLSTDTQYF. For the CDR3, the DNA is TGCGCCAGCAGCCCCCGTCGGGAGCCTCTAAGCACAGATACGCAGTATTTT.

This clonotype has a count of ten or more. The genes are TRBV6-6 and TRBJ1-1, with D hard to call. The CDR3 length is 14 residues. Trimming left V 6 bases short and J 0 bases short, with 11 bases between. Germline CDR1 and CDR2: MNHNY and SVGAGI (reference sequence). This chain's CDR3 is CASRPDMLNTEAFF. The CDR3, as DNA: TGTGCCAGCAGACCCGACATGTTGAACACTGAAGCTTTCTTT.

This clonotype was seen a few times. V gene TRBV18 combines with J gene TRBJ2-3, with 13 bases lining up with TRBD2. Per the germline V gene, CDR1 is KGHSH and CDR2 is LQKENI. Trimming took 4 bases from V and 0 from J; bases not matched to a gene: 7. This CDR3 has 18 amino acids. The CDR3 region is CASSLGTSGVISTDTQYF. CDR3 nucleotide sequence: TGTGCCAGCTCACTGGGGACTAGCGGGGTGATCAGCACAGATACGCAGTATTTT.

J is TRBJ1-1 and V is TRBV7-9; 9 bases are shared with TRBD1. Germline-derived CDR1 and CDR2 are SEHNR and FQNEAQ (reference sequence). The CDR3 spans 15 residues. With 3 bases clipped from V and 6 bases from J, the junction kept 8 bases outside the gene matches. CDR3 in DNA: TGTGCCAGCAGCTTTCAATACGGGACAGGGCCTGAAGCTTTCTTT. Translating gives CASSFQYGTGPEAFF.

The genes are TRBV6-2 or TRBV6-3 and TRBJ2-5, with D perhaps given as TRBD1 or TRBD2 (5 bases each). The CDR3 runs 15 residues. The germline V and J ends were trimmed by 5 bases and 4 bases, with 17 bases remaining between them. Germline CDR1 is MNHEY and CDR2 is SVGEGT. The CDR3, as DNA: TGTGCCAGCAGTCTTAACTCCGGGGCCTCAGAGACCCAGTACTTC. The encoded protein is CASSLNSGASETQYF.

This clonotype showed up just once. The rearrangement uses TRBV20-1 and TRBJ2-5; tentative D call: TRBD2 (7 bases). The V and J ends lost 2 bases and 4 bases respectively, with 14 bases between them. This CDR3 is 14 amino acids long. Germline-derived CDR1 and CDR2 are DFQATT and SNEGSKA (reference sequence). As DNA, the CDR3 is TGCAGTGCTAGACCAAGGGGGAGGGGAGAGACCCAGTACTTC. Translated: CSARPRGRGETQYF.

The chain carries TRBV18 and TRBJ1-1, with 12 bases identical to TRBD1. V shed 2 bases, J shed 5 bases, and the junction held 9 bases outside the gene matches. Germline CDR1 reads KGHSH; CDR2 reads LQKENI. The CDR3 is made up of 17 amino acids. CDR3 amino acids: CASSPTGTGGSWTEAFF. In DNA form, the CDR3 reads TGTGCCAGCTCACCAACCGGGACAGGGGGCTCTTGGACTGAAGCTTTCTTT.

Of note for this clonotype: Likely a read error: the CDR3 ends without its conserved phenylalanine or tryptophan. This chain joins TRBV6-7 and TRBJ2-7; 13 nucleotides match TRBD2. TRBV6-7 is treated as an ORF (open reading frame) with a function not yet certain. The length of the CDR3 is 15 residues. The V segment lost 6 bases and the J segment 4 bases; nucleotides outside the gene matches: 6. This CDR3 reads CASSLGLAGVYEQYY. The CDR3 nucleotides are TGTGCCAGCAGCCTTGGACTAGCGGGGGTGTACGAGCAGTACTAC.

J is TRBJ2-3 and V is TRBV4-3; D assignment may be TRBD1 or TRBD2 (5 bases each). The CDR3 is made up of 15 amino acids. V was trimmed by 4 bases and J by 3 bases, leaving 14 bases between them. Looked up from germline, CDR1 is LGHNA and CDR2 is YSLEER. The DNA for the CDR3 is TGCGCCAGCAGCCGGGGTCCTGAGGGGACAGATACGCAGTATTTT. Its protein product is CASSRGPEGTDTQYF.

CDR3 nucleotide sequence: TGTGCCAGTGCGGGCCTAGCCGTCCCCACAGATACGCAGTATTTT. Amino acid sequence: CASAGLAVPTDTQYF. J is TRBJ2-3 and V is TRBV19, with D perhaps TRBD2 (5 bases). The germline CDR1 and CDR2 sequences are LNHDA and SQIVND (reference sequence). Trimming removed 8 bases at V and 2 bases at J, with 17 bases between. The CDR3 loop spans 15 amino acids.

This clonotype was seen repeatedly, ten times or more. The CDR3 sequence is CASSLAGQPQHF. The CDR3 DNA reads as TGTGCCAGCAGCTTAGCGGGTCAGCCCCAGCATTTT. The J gene is TRBJ1-5, the V gene TRBV7-8; no reliable D call. Germline V lookup: CDR1 SGHVS, CDR2 FQNEAQ. This CDR3 is built from 12 residues. Trimming pared 0 bases from V and 6 bases from J, leaving 3 bases between.

The rearrangement links TRBV14 to TRBJ2-3; 9 nucleotides agree with TRBD2. V was pared by 10 bases and J by 2 bases, with 7 bases of the junction left unmatched. Germline CDR1 and CDR2: SGHDN and FVKESK. The CDR3 length is 14 residues. The CDR3, as DNA: TGTGCCACCAACCTAGCGGGGACCACAGATACGCAGTATTTT. Its translation is CATNLAGTTDTQYF.

CDR3 amino acids: CASSLYGVDEKLFF. In DNA, the CDR3 is TGTGCCAGCAGTTTATACGGTGTCGACGAAAAACTGTTTTTT. The V gene is TRBV27, the J gene TRBJ1-4, with D unresolved. CDR3 length equals 14 residues. Looked up from germline, CDR1 is MNHEY and CDR2 is SMNVEV (reference sequence). Trimming pared 1 base from V and 8 bases from J, leaving 11 bases between.

The gene calls are TRBV12-3 or TRBV12-4 and TRBJ1-5, with D uncertain. The CDR3 is 13 residues long. Trimming left V 3 bases short and J 1 base short, with 4 bases between. CDR3 region: CASSFSSNQPQHF. As DNA, the CDR3 is TGTGCCAGCAGTTTTAGCAGCAATCAGCCCCAGCATTTT.

The gene calls are TRBV5-1 and TRBJ1-1; 12 bases line up with TRBD1. Per the germline V gene, CDR1 is SGHRS and CDR2 is YFSETQ. The junction had 9 bases not matched to a gene; V was cut back by 4 bases and J by 5 bases. This CDR3 contains 16 residues. CDR3: CASSAGTGGAGTEAFF. CDR3 nucleotide sequence: TGCGCCAGCAGCGCTGGGACAGGGGGCGCGGGTACTGAAGCTTTCTTT.

Sample share makes this clonotype medium-sized. This chain uses TRBV2 with TRBJ1-2; D is undetermined. V lost 7 bases to trimming and J lost 0 bases, with 9 bases between them. Germline loops: CDR1 SNHLY, CDR2 FYNNEI. This CDR3 is 13 amino acids long. The CDR3 here is CASKSGTNYGYTF. The CDR3, as DNA: TGTGCCAGCAAGAGCGGAACTAACTATGGCTACACCTTC.

There are a few counts of this clonotype. This rearrangement joins TRBV7-9 to TRBJ2-5; 9 positions match TRBD2. V was pared by 1 base and J by 9 bases, with 15 bases of the junction left unmatched. Germline lookup yields CDR1 SEHNR and CDR2 FQNEAQ (reference sequence). This CDR3 has 17 amino acids. The CDR3 reads CASSLDWRTSAPRPQYF. CDR3 coding DNA: TGTGCCAGCAGCTTAGACTGGCGGACTAGCGCCCCAAGACCCCAGTACTTC.

The V gene is TRBV3-1, the J gene TRBJ1-1; tentatively, D is TRBD1 (5 bases). CDR1 and CDR2 (germline): LGHDT, YNNKEL (reference sequence). The germline V and J ends were trimmed by 4 bases and 9 bases, with 12 bases remaining between them. The CDR3 spans 12 residues. CDR3: CASSPGPPQAFF. DNA for the CDR3: TGTGCCAGCAGCCCGGGACCCCCGCAAGCTTTCTTT.

This clonotype was seen more than once but under ten times. This chain uses TRBV7-3 with TRBJ2-7; TRBD1 aligns across 12 bases. CDR3 length: 17 amino acids. Per germline, CDR1 SGHTA and CDR2 FQGTGA. V was pared by 5 bases and J by 0 bases, with 8 bases of the junction left unmatched. The chain's CDR3 is CASSIRGGQGASYEQYF. The CDR3 DNA is TGTGCCAGCAGCATCCGGGGGGGACAGGGGGCCTCCTACGAGCAGTACTTC. The full variable domain, in which reference TRBV7-3 and TRBJ2-7 provide the parts outside the CDR3, is GAGVSQTPSNKVTEKGKYVELRCDPISGHTALYWYRQSLGQGPEFLIYFQGTGAADDSGLPNDRFFAVRPEGSVSTLKIQRTERGDSAVYLCASSIRGGQGASYEQYFGPGTRLTVT.

This chain connects TRBV7-2 to TRBJ2-1, with TRBD1 matching 7 bases. Germline V CDR1 and CDR2: SGHTA, FQGNSA. CDR3 length equals 15 residues. With 1 base clipped from V and 6 bases from J, the junction kept 6 bases outside the gene matches. CDR3 in amino acids: CASSLGDSPTNEQFF. The CDR3 coding sequence is TGTGCCAGCAGCTTAGGGGACAGTCCTACCAATGAGCAGTTCTTC.

The chain joins TRBV28 to TRBJ1-6, with 8 nucleotides matching TRBD1. Trimming cost V 4 bases and J 10 bases; bases outside gene matches: 9. CDR1 and CDR2 from the germline V gene are MDHEN and SYDVKM. The CDR3 sequence is 15 residues long. DNA for the CDR3: TGTGCCAGCAGTTGGATGGGACAGGCGGCATCACCCCTCCACTTT. It translates to CASSWMGQAASPLHF.

The chain carries TRBV6-2 or TRBV6-3 and TRBJ2-7; 7 bases line up with TRBD1. Germline V gene data show CDR1 as MNHEY and CDR2 as SVGEGT. The CDR3 covers 13 residues. The V gene end was trimmed by 4 bases and the J gene end by 3 bases; junction bases not matched to a gene: 3. CDR3 DNA sequence: TGTGCCAGCAGTTGGACAGGTCGCTACGAGCAGTACTTC. It encodes CASSWTGRYEQYF.

There are a few counts of this clonotype. The CDR3: CSAPSRTLYEQYF. The CDR3 DNA sequence: TGCAGTGCACCCTCGAGGACCTTATACGAGCAGTACTTC. The chain joins TRBV20-1 to TRBJ2-7; no reliable D call. Trimming cost V 6 bases and J 4 bases, with 16 bases left between them. This CDR3 is built from 13 residues. In germline, CDR1 is DFQATT, CDR2 SNEGSKA (reference sequence).

This clonotype appeared a few times. The V gene is TRBV29-1, the J gene TRBJ2-7; D is unresolved. The CDR3 has 12 amino acids. Trimming took 6 bases from V and 0 from J, leaving 9 bases between them. Looked up from germline, CDR1 is SQVTM and CDR2 is ANQGSEA. DNA for the CDR3: TGCAGCGTGTCCGGGTCCTCCTACGAGCAGTACTTC. It codes for CSVSGSSYEQYF.

The chain uses TRBV6-2 or TRBV6-3 and TRBJ2-5, with 7 bases fitting TRBD2. Germline lookup yields CDR1 MNHEY and CDR2 SVGEGT. With V trimmed by 5 bases and J by 1 base, 7 bases remained unmatched. The CDR3 extends over 15 amino acids. CDR3 sequence reads: CASSAFPSGQETQYF. CDR3 sequence (DNA): TGTGCCAGCAGTGCGTTTCCTAGCGGCCAAGAGACCCAGTACTTC.